The source of this TCR beta chain is a study of T cells in localized non-small cell lung cancer. Profiled with immunoSEQ multiplex PCR; TCRdb holds only in-frame clones, not every one. The sample records just over 750 clones, 34% being singletons. This clone came up a few times. The antigen remains undetermined. The CDR3 consists of 16 residues. The V gene's germline CDR1 is SGHNT and CDR2 YENEEA. J lost 5 bases, V lost 3 bases, and 9 bases had no gene match. Findings and caveats of the study: Longer survival (overall) was linked to higher T cell density in blood. Appearances in adjacent lung were noted for a median about 50 of the top 100 tumor clones.

Atypia-free adjacent lung was sampled at least 2 cm beyond the tumor margin. Sequences were derived from normal lung tissue next to the tumor, sampled before any cancer treatment. V gene TRBV11-3 combines with J gene TRBJ1-2; TRBD1 matches 10 bases. The receptor was isolated from an older male donor with stage II lung adenocarcinoma. This CDR3 reads CASSLGQGRDEYGYTF. As DNA, the CDR3 is TGTGCCAGCAGCTTGGGACAGGGGAGGGACGAGTATGGCTACACCTTC.